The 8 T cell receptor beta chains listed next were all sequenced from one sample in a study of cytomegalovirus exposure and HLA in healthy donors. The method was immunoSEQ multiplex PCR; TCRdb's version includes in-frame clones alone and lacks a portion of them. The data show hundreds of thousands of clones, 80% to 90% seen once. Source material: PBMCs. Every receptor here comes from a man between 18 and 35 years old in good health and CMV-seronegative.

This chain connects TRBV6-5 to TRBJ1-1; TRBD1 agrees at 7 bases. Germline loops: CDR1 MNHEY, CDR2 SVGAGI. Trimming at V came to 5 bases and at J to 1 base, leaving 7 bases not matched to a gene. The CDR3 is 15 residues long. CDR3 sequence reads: CASSLRGDGNTEAFF. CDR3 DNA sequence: TGTGCCAGCAGTCTCAGGGGGGATGGGAACACTGAAGCTTTCTTT.

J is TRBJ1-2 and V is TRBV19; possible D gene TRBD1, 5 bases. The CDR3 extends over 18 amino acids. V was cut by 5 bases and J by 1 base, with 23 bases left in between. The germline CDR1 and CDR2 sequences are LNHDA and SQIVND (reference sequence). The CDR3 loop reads CASSGPSGALPYNYGYTF. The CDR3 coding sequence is TGTGCCAGTAGTGGGCCGAGTGGGGCCCTACCCTATAACTATGGCTACACCTTC. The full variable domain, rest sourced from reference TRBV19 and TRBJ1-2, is DGGITQSPKYLFRKEGQNVTLSCEQNLNHDAMYWYRQDPGQGLRLIYYSQIVNDFQKGDIAEGYSVSREKKESFPLTVTSAQKNPTAFYLCASSGPSGALPYNYGYTFGSGTRLTVV.

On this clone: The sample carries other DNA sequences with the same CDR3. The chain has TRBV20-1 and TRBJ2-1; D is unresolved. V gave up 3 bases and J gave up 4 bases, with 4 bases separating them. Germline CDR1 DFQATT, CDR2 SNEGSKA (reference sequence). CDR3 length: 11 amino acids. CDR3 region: CSASLYNEQFF. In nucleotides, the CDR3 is TGCAGTGCTAGTCTTTACAATGAGCAGTTCTTC.

The CDR3 loop reads CASSSRVETTEAFF. The CDR3 nucleotides read TGTGCCAGCAGTAGCAGGGTGGAAACCACTGAAGCTTTCTTT. The chain combines TRBV27 with TRBJ1-1; TRBD1 might be the D (5 bases). CDR3 length: 14 residues. V gave up 5 bases and J gave up 4 bases, with 14 bases separating them. Per the germline V gene, CDR1 is MNHEY and CDR2 is SMNVEV (reference sequence).

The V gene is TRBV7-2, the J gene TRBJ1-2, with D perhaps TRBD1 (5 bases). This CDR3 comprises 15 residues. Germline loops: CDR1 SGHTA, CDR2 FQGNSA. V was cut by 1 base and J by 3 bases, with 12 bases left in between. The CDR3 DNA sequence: TGTGCCAGCAGCTTAGTGGGCGGGGGAGACTATGGCTACACCTTC. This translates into CASSLVGGGDYGYTF.

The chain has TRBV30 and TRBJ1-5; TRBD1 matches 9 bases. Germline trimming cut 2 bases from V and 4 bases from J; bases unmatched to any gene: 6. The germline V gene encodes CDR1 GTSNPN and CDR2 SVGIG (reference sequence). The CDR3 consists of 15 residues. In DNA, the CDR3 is TGTGCCTGGAGTTGGAACAGGGGGCAAAATCAGCCCCAGCATTTT. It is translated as CAWSWNRGQNQPQHF.

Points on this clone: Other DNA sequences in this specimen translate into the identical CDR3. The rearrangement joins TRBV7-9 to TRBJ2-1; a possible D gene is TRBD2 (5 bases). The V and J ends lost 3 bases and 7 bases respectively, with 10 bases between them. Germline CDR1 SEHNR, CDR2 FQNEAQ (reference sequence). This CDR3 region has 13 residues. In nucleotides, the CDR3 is TGTGCCAGCAGCTTGGCGGGCGGAAATGAGCAGTTCTTC. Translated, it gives CASSLAGGNEQFF.

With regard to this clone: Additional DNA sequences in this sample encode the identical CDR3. In DNA, the CDR3 is TGTGCCAGCAGCTTACAGGGCAATGAGCAGTTCTTC. Protein product: CASSLQGNEQFF. The rearrangement joins TRBV7-2 to TRBJ2-1; possibly TRBD1 for D (5 bases). V lost 2 bases and J lost 6, with 5 bases in between. The CDR3 is 12 amino acids. The germline V gene has CDR1 SGHTA and CDR2 FQGNSA.